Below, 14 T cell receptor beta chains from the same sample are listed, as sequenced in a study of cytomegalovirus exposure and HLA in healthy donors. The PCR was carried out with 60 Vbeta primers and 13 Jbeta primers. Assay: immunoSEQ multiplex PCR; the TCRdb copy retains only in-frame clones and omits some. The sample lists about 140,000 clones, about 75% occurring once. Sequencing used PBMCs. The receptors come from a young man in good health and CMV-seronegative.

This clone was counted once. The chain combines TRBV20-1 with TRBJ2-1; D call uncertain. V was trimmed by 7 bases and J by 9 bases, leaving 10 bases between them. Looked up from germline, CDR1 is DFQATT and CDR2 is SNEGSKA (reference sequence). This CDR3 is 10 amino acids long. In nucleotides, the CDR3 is TGCAGTGTCTTCAGTGGTGAGCAGTTCTTC. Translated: CSVFSGEQFF.

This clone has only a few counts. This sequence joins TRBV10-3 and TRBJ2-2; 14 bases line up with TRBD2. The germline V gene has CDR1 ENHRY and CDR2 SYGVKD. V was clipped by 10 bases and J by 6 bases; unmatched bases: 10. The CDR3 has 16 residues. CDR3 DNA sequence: TGTGCCACCTCGGGGACTAGCGGGAGAAGCGCCGGGGAGCTGTTTTTT. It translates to CATSGTSGRSAGELFF.

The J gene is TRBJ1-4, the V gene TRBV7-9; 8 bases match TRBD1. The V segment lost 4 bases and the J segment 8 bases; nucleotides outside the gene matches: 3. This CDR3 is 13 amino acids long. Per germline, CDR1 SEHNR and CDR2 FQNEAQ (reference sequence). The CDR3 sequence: CASSWTGMEKLFF. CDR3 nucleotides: TGTGCCAGCAGCTGGACAGGGATGGAAAAACTGTTTTTT.

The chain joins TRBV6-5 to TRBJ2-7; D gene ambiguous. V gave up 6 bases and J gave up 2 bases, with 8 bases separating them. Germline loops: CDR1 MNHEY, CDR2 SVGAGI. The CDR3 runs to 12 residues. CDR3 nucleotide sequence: TGTGCCAGCAGCGACACCCCCTACGAGCAGTACTTC. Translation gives CASSDTPYEQYF.

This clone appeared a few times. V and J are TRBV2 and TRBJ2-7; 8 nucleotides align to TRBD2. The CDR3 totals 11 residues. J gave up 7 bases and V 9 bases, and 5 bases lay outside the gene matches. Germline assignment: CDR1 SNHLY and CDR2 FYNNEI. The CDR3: CARAGAGEQYF. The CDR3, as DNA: TGTGCCAGAGCGGGAGCGGGTGAGCAGTACTTC.

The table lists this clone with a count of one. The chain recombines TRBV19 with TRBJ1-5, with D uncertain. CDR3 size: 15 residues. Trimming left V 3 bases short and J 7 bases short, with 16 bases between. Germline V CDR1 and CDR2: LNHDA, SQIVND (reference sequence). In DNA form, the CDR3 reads TGTGCCAGTAGTATTCGGATGTGGGCGGGACAGCCCCAGCATTTT. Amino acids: CASSIRMWAGQPQHF. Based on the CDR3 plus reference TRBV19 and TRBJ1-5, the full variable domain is DGGITQSPKYLFRKEGQNVTLSCEQNLNHDAMYWYRQDPGQGLRLIYYSQIVNDFQKGDIAEGYSVSREKKESFPLTVTSAQKNPTAFYLCASSIRMWAGQPQHFGDGTRLSIL.

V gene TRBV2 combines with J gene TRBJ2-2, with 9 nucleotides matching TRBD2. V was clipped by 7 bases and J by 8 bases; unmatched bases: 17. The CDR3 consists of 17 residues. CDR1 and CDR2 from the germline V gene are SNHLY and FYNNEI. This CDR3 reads CASIPRTRLAVRGELFF. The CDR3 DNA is TGTGCCAGCATTCCACGGACCAGACTAGCGGTCAGGGGGGAGCTGTTTTTT. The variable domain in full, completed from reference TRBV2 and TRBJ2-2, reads EPEVTQTPSHQVTQMGQEVILRCVPISNHLYFYWYRQILGQKVEFLVSFYNNEISEKSEIFDDQFSVERPDGSNFTLKIRSTKLEDSAMYFCASIPRTRLAVRGELFFGEGSRLTVL.

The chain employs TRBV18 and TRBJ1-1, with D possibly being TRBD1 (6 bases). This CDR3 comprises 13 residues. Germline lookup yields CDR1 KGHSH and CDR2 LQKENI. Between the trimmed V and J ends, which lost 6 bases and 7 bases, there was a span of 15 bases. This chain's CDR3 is CASSLTGKGEAFF. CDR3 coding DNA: TGTGCCAGCTCTCTAACAGGGAAGGGTGAAGCTTTCTTT.

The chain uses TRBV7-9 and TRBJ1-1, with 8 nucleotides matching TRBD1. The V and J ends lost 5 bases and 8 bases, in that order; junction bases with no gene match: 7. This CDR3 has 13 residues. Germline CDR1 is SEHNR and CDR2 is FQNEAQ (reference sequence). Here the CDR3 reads CASSLQGEFEAFF. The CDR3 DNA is TGTGCCAGCAGCCTACAGGGGGAATTCGAAGCTTTCTTT.

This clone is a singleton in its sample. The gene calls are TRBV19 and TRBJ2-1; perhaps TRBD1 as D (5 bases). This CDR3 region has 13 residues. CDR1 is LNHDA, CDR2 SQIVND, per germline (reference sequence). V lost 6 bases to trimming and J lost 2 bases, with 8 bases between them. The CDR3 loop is CASRWGPYNEQFF. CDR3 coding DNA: TGTGCCAGTAGATGGGGCCCCTACAATGAGCAGTTCTTC.

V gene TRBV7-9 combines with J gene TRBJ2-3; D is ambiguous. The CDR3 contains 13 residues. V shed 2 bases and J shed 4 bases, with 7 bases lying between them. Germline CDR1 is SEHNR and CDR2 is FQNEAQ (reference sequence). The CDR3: CASSLLSPDTQYF. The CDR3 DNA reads TGTGCCAGCAGCTTATTGAGTCCAGATACGCAGTATTTT. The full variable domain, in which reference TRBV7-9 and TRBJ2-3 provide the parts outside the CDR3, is DTGVSQNPRHKITKRGQNVTFRCDPISEHNRLYWYRQTLGQGPEFLTYFQNEAQLEKSRLLSDRFSAERPKGSFSTLEIQRTEQGDSAMYLCASSLLSPDTQYFGPGTRLTVL.

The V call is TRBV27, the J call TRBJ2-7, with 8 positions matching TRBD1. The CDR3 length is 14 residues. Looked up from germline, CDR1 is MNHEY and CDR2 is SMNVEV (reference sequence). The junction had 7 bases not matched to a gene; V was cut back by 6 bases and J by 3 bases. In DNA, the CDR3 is TGTGCCAGCAGAGGACAGGGCTTCGTCTACGAGCAGTACTTC. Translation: CASRGQGFVYEQYF.

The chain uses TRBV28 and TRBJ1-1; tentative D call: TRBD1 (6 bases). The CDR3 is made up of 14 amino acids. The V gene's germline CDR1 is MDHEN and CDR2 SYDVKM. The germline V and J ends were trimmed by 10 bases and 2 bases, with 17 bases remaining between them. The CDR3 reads CATLETGRNTEAFF. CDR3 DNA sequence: TGTGCCACCTTAGAGACAGGACGAAACACTGAAGCTTTCTTT.

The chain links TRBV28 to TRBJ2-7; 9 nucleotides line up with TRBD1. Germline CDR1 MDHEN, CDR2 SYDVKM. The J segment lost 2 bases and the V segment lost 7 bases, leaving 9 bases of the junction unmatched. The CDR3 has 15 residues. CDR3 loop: CASTFSQGATYEQYF. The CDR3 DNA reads TGTGCCAGCACCTTCTCACAGGGGGCCACCTACGAGCAGTACTTC.